This TCR beta chain was found in a study of shared clonotypes between healthy human individuals (dated by TCRdb to 2018 to 2021). Study-wide context: The cohort included a few men and a couple of women between 18 and 49 years of age. Different laboratories and diverse techniques were used to prepare libraries and sequence TCR repertoires, to increase sequencing depth and limit assay-specific biases. For each donor, three plates each were used for CD4 naive and CD4 memory, two plates were used for CD8 naive, and one plate was used for CD8 memory. To estimate repertoire size and how much clonotype sharing occurs between individuals, the study deeply sequenced the blood TCR repertoires of five healthy adults. Between about 0.85 and 8.9 billion PBMCs per donor were obtained by leukapheresis. Results the study describes overall, beyond this receptor: Based on pairwise subsampling, the degree of clonotype sharing among donors was expected to be affected by sequencing depth. Even with the large sequencing depth, rarefaction of the sorted-subset datasets indicated that sequencing was incomplete. The small number of donors limited the genetic and exposure-history diversity represented. Sampling was restricted to blood, and TCR repertoires in tissues likely differ from the TCR repertoires found in blood. Sharing across several donors was observed for 4.5% to 6.5% of naive CD4, less than 4% of naive CD8, about 2.3% of memory CD4, and roughly 0.4% of memory CD8 clonotypes. Larger estimated clonotype richness was generally found for naive subsets than for memory subsets. Higher generation probabilities were observed for clonotypes shared by all four sorted-subset donors than for non-shared clonotypes.

With regard to this clone: It lacks a known antigen. Base qualities are missing; no much larger clone stands one base away.

In the germline V gene, CDR1 corresponds to SGHAT and CDR2 to FQNNGV. The CDR3 holds 13 amino acids from the cysteine to the phenylalanine. This entry keeps only the CDR3 DNA: 39 bases, framed from base 1. V is clipped by 0 bases and J by 4 bases, and the sequence between their germline boundaries is 5 bases long. Using the deep immunoSEQ assay, TCR CDR3 regions were amplified from genomic DNA by multiplex PCR. Extracted genomic DNA from each cell subset was distributed evenly across all wells of several immunoSEQ 96-well plates, and each plate was treated as a replicate. For sorted subsets, about 200 ng genomic DNA, equal to 30,000 to 35,000 T cell genomes, was loaded into each replicate PCR. Purified libraries were measured with a Qubit 3.0 fluorometer, size-checked on a Bioanalyzer 2100, and measured again with the KAPA Library Quantification kit. A separate single-read 150-cycle Illumina NextSeq 550 flow cell was used to sequence each immunoSEQ 96-well plate. From the authors' description of their analysis: Because the immunoSEQ output included only junctional sequences and no quality scores, the filtering could not be the same as the filtering used for full-length reads. Sequences were annotated with PyIR, a Python wrapper for IgBLAST v1.9, and V/J genes and CDR3 were assigned using IMGT germline references. Reads were removed for weak V/J assignments (E-value above 1e-6), missing CDR3, stop codons, out-of-frame junctions, or ambiguous translated residues. V3J clonotypes were defined by identical inferred V gene, J gene, and CDR3 amino acid sequence. To compute the percentage overlap between repertoires, the number of shared unique clonotypes was divided by the size of the smaller repertoire. RTK rarefaction, the Chao1 estimator, and Recon v2.1 estimates of unobserved clonotypes were used to assess repertoire richness. Generation probabilities for all TCRbeta clonotypes obtained by the gDNA method from a handful of donors were computed using OLGA. This immuneACCESS table, as held by TCRdb, lists in-frame sequences with V and J called but not all clones. Of the missing ones, under half trace to an unresolved V gene in checked studies; the others have no known cause. V, J and clone size derive from that table, while D and trimming were established from the DNA sequence. The sample records more than 2 million clones, approximately 94% of which are singletons. Clones ranked in the top ten supply 0.13% of the sample.

Donors were healthy HIV-negative adults with no recently reported acute infections or vaccinations. Every donor was a Caucasian adult living in Nashville, Tennessee, USA. CD4+ T cells were enriched through magnetic negative selection, after which naive cells were positively selected on CD45RA and the remaining negative fraction served as the memory subset. Blood was collected by leukapheresis, and PBMCs were isolated by Ficoll-Histopaque density gradient centrifugation and then cryopreserved in liquid nitrogen vapor phase. Analytical flow cytometry was used to check the purity and quantity of every magnetically sorted T cell population. Each sorted fraction had its genomic DNA isolated and then quantified by UV absorbance on a Nanodrop 2000c.

The clonotype originates from a man aged 18 to 35 in good health. What was sequenced was naive CD4+ T cells sorted from blood. Taken with the paper, the label for cell subset or site translates to: CD45RA+ positively selected. The chain employs TRBV11-2 and TRBJ2-3, with the D segment identity uncertain. The nucleotide sequence is given as TGTGCCAGCAGCTTAGAGGTATCAGATACGCAGTATTTT. It specifies CASSLEVSDTQYF.